Listed below are T cell receptor beta chains from one sample, sequenced in a study of blood T cell repertoires in COVID-19. Profiled with immunoSEQ multiplex PCR; TCRdb holds only in-frame clones, not every one. The data hold about 440,000 clones, with approximately 90% observed a single time. Specimen: peripheral blood. The receptors were sampled from a woman under 40 with acute or convalescent COVID-19. CDR3s include the opening cysteine and the closing phenylalanine or tryptophan. Fields, in order: V gene, D gene, J gene, CDR3 length, clone size, CDR3 DNA, CDR3 protein. A D gene is named only where the DNA matches it firmly. Clone size is shown for a subset of rows, as once, few, many or a class of expanded clone.

TRBV3-1/TRBV3-2	TRBD1	TRBJ1-2	14	once	TGTGCCAGCAGCCAAGGAGACAGGGCCGGTGGCTACACCTTC	CASSQGDRAGGYTF
TRBV5-6	-	TRBJ2-1	14	-	TGTGCCAGCAGCTTGACAGGCTCCTACAATGAGCAGTTCTTC	CASSLTGSYNEQFF
TRBV29-1	-	TRBJ1-4	11	-	TGCAGCGTTGATGGGGGGGGAAAACTGTTTTTT	CSVDGGGKLFF
TRBV6-6	TRBD2	TRBJ2-5	15	-	TGTGCCAGCAGTTTAGTAGCGGGGGGGCCTGAGACCCAGTACTTC	CASSLVAGGPETQYF
TRBV5-4	TRBD2	TRBJ2-2	16	many	TGTGCCAGCAGCTCGGGGGGGGCTAAGATACTCCGGGAGCTGTTTTTT	CASSSGGAKILRELFF
TRBV6-5	-	TRBJ2-3	15	-	TGTGCCAGCAGGCGGGCCTCGAAGGGCGGAGATACGCAGTATTTT	CASRRASKGGDTQYF
TRBV14	-	TRBJ2-3	16	-	TGTGCCAGCAGCCAAGATAGCGGCCTGAGCACAGATACGCAGTATTTT	CASSQDSGLSTDTQYF
TRBV2	-	TRBJ1-1	12	-	TGTGCCAGCAGGTTACATGGCACTGAAGCTTTCTTT	CASRLHGTEAFF
TRBV11-1	TRBD2	TRBJ2-1	15	-	TGTGCCAGCAGCTCCCGGACTAGCGGGAACAATGAGCAGTTCTTC	CASSSRTSGNNEQFF
TRBV5-1	-	TRBJ2-2	14	-	TGCGCCAGCAGCTTGGGTTGGGCTTCTGGGGAGCTGTTTTTT	CASSLGWASGELFF
TRBV24-1	TRBD1	TRBJ2-5	15	-	TGTGCCACCAGTGATTTAGGGCAGGGGGCAGAGACCCAGTACTTC	CATSDLGQGAETQYF
TRBV2	TRBD1	TRBJ1-1	15	-	TGTGCCAGCAGGCGACAGGGGGGCTACGACGCTGAAGCTTTCTTT	CASRRQGGYDAEAFF
TRBV28	-	TRBJ1-2	14	-	TGTGCCAGCACGCAGGAGCCCGGGGGGAGAGGCTACACCTTC	CASTQEPGGRGYTF
TRBV20-1	TRBD1	TRBJ1-2	11	-	TGCAGTGCTAGAGAAGGGGGCGGCTACACCTTC	CSAREGGGYTF
TRBV28	-	TRBJ2-7	11	-	TGTGCCAGCTACGGGGTCCACGAGCAGTACTTC	CASYGVHEQYF
TRBV11-2	TRBD1	TRBJ2-2	18	-	TGTGCCAGCAGCTTGACGGGACAGGGGGCGCCGAACACCGGGGAGCTGTTTTTT	CASSLTGQGAPNTGELFF
TRBV6-1	-	TRBJ2-7	15	-	TGTGCCAGCAGTGAAGGAGCTAGAACGACCTACGAGCAGTACTTC	CASSEGARTTYEQYF
TRBV5-1	-	TRBJ1-4	14	-	TGCGCCAGCAGCTTGGGACATGCTAATGAAAAACTGTTTTTT	CASSLGHANEKLFF
TRBV4-1	TRBD2	TRBJ2-7	15	-	TGCGCCAGCAGGGGATCGGGACTAGGGTCCTACGAGCAGTACTTC	CASRGSGLGSYEQYF
TRBV28	-	TRBJ1-1	14	once	TGTGCCAGCAGGACGACCGGGACACGCACTGAAGCTTTCTTT	CASRTTGTRTEAFF
TRBV21-1	-	TRBJ1-1	17	-	TGTGCCAGCAGCAAAACGAGGACAGCTATTATGAACACTGAAGCTTTCTTT	CASSKTRTAIMNTEAFF
TRBV19	TRBD1	TRBJ1-2	14	-	TGTGCCAGTAGTATAGGCAGGGGGGTCGACGGCTACACCTTC	CASSIGRGVDGYTF
TRBV27	TRBD1	TRBJ1-5	14	few	TGTGCCAGCGGGGGGGACAGGGGCCGACAGCCCCAGCATTTT	CASGGDRGRQPQHF
TRBV3-1/TRBV3-2	TRBD1	TRBJ1-5	15	-	TGTGCCAGCAGCCAAGGGACAGGGGGCAATCAGCCCCAGCATTTT	CASSQGTGGNQPQHF
TRBV24-1	-	TRBJ2-7	17	-	TGTGCCACCAGTGACCGACGCGGGCGGGGGCTCTCCTACGAGCAGTACTTC	CATSDRRGRGLSYEQYF
TRBV2	-	TRBJ1-1	15	-	TGTGCCAGCAGTGAAGCGGAGGGTAGGGACACTGAAGCTTTCTTT	CASSEAEGRDTEAFF
TRBV11-2	-	TRBJ2-3	15	once	TGTGCCAGCAGCTTAGTGGCTAGCATCACAGATACGCAGTATTTT	CASSLVASITDTQYF
TRBV11-2	TRBD1	TRBJ1-1	16	-	TGTGCCAGCAGCTTAGGTTCGGGACAGGGCAACACTGAAGCTTTCTTT	CASSLGSGQGNTEAFF
TRBV2	TRBD1	TRBJ1-5	20	-	TGTGCCAGCAGTGATGCGGTGACCGGGACAGGCTTACTCGGCAATCAGCCCCAGCATTTT	CASSDAVTGTGLLGNQPQHF
TRBV7-3	TRBD1	TRBJ1-2	14	-	TGTGCCAGCAGCCCCTTTCAGGGGGCTCCTGGCTACACCTTC	CASSPFQGAPGYTF
TRBV5-4	TRBD2	TRBJ2-3	14	-	TGTGCCAGCAGCTTGGGGGGGAGGGCAGATACGCAGTATTTT	CASSLGGRADTQYF
TRBV7-3	-	TRBJ2-2	16	-	TGTGCCAGCAGCCCGATCGGGGGGCAACCCACCGGGGAGCTGTTTTTT	CASSPIGGQPTGELFF
TRBV4-1	-	TRBJ1-2	14	-	TGCGCCAGCAGCCCCCCGATGGAGAACTATGGCTACACCTTC	CASSPPMENYGYTF
TRBV18	-	TRBJ1-2	13	-	TGTGCCAGCTCACCGGCGCAGGATTATGGCTACACCTTC	CASSPAQDYGYTF
TRBV5-6	-	TRBJ2-3	12	-	TGTGCCAGCAGCTACTCGCGTGATACGCAGTATTTT	CASSYSRDTQYF
TRBV7-3	-	TRBJ1-2	11	-	TGTGCCGTCCGGACAAACTATGGCTACACCTTC	CAVRTNYGYTF
TRBV4-1	-	TRBJ2-5	13	-	TGCGCCAGCAGCCAAGTAGGGGATGAGACCCAGTACTTC	CASSQVGDETQYF
TRBV28	-	TRBJ1-2	13	-	TGTGCCAGCAGCATACAGGCGTTCTATGGCTACACCTTC	CASSIQAFYGYTF
TRBV4-2	TRBD1	TRBJ2-3	16	-	TGTGCCAGCAGCCAACAGACAGGGGCTAGCACAGATACGCAGTATTTT	CASSQQTGASTDTQYF
TRBV6-5	-	TRBJ1-1	13	-	TGTGCCAGCAGTTACTCGGAGGGGCATGAAGCTTTCTTT	CASSYSEGHEAFF
TRBV7-9	TRBD2	TRBJ2-3	15	-	TGTGCCAGCAGCTTAGCGCGGGGGAGCACAGATACGCAGTATTTT	CASSLARGSTDTQYF
TRBV2	-	TRBJ1-6	16	-	TGTGCCAGCAGTGACAGGTCGAGCTCCTATAATTCACCCCTCCACTTT	CASSDRSSSYNSPLHF
TRBV5-1	-	TRBJ2-7	13	-	TGCGCCAGCAGCTTAGCGGACCCCTACGAGCAGTACTTC	CASSLADPYEQYF
TRBV28	-	TRBJ1-2	12	-	TGTGCCAGCAGTTTAAACGGGGATGGCTACACCTTC	CASSLNGDGYTF
TRBV5-1	-	TRBJ2-2	16	-	TGCGCCAGCAGCTTGTCGGGGTCCCGGAACACCGGGGAGCTGTTTTTT	CASSLSGSRNTGELFF
TRBV7-2	TRBD1	TRBJ1-2	15	once	TGTGCCAGCAGAACCGGGACAGGGCAGGACTATGGCTACACCTTC	CASRTGTGQDYGYTF
TRBV28	-	TRBJ1-4	13	-	TGTGCCAGCAGCCGACAGGCCAATGAAAAACTGTTTTTT	CASSRQANEKLFF
TRBV7-9	TRBD2	TRBJ2-1	16	-	TGTGCCAGCAGCCCCTATAGCGGGGGGGACGTAAATGAGCAGTTCTTC	CASSPYSGGDVNEQFF
TRBV10-3	TRBD1	TRBJ1-5	18	-	TGTGCCATCAGCCCTGGTGGACAGGGCACTTATAGCAATCAGCCCCAGCATTTT	CAISPGGQGTYSNQPQHF